The 16 T cell receptor beta chains below come from one sample, sequenced in a study of cytomegalovirus exposure and HLA in healthy donors. The PCR was carried out with 60 Vbeta primers and 13 Jbeta primers. Clones were read by immunoSEQ multiplex PCR, and TCRdb kept only the in-frame ones, dropping some. The table has approximately 150,000 clones, around 68% seen once; the top ten hold 2.8%. Sequencing was carried out using PBMCs. These receptors were collected from a woman aged 40 to 49 in good health and CMV-seropositive.

The V gene is TRBV2, the J gene TRBJ2-7, with a possible D match to TRBD2 (6 bases). This CDR3 comprises 15 residues. Germline CDR1 and CDR2: SNHLY and FYNNEI. Trimming left V 1 base short and J 5 bases short, with 15 bases between. The CDR3 region has the DNA TGTGCCAGCAGTGAAGGGACCTCGGGGGTGGACGAGCAGTACTTC. Residues: CASSEGTSGVDEQYF.

This clone has just a few counts. The chain couples TRBV5-1 to TRBJ2-1; weak D call: TRBD2 (6 bases). Trimming shortened V by 4 bases and J by 5 bases, and 19 bases separated the two germline ends. CDR1 SGHRS and CDR2 YFSETQ come from the germline V gene. This CDR3 comprises 16 residues. CDR3 loop: CASSRPDSGHNNEQFF. CDR3 coding DNA: TGCGCCAGCAGCCGGCCCGATAGCGGCCACAACAATGAGCAGTTCTTC. Together with reference TRBV5-1 and TRBJ2-1, the CDR3 gives the full variable domain: KAGVTQTPRYLIKTRGQQVTLSCSPISGHRSVSWYQQTPGQGLQFLFEYFSETQRNKGNFPGRFSGRQFSNSRSEMNVSTLELGDSALYLCASSRPDSGHNNEQFFGPGTRLTVL.

V and J are TRBV5-1 and TRBJ2-7; 7 nucleotides match TRBD1. Germline loops: CDR1 SGHRS, CDR2 YFSETQ. V was clipped by 4 bases and J by 2 bases; unmatched bases: 9. The CDR3 length is 15 residues. The CDR3 loop is CASSTRTGVPYEQYF. The CDR3 DNA reads TGCGCCAGCAGCACCAGGACAGGTGTCCCCTACGAGCAGTACTTC.

This clone appeared a single time. V is TRBV7-6 and J is TRBJ2-7, with a tentative D call TRBD2 (6 bases). Germline CDR1 and CDR2: SGHVS and FNYEAQ. This CDR3 has 15 residues. V was cut by 1 base and J by 2 bases, with 12 bases left in between. The CDR3 region is CASSLEPGVPYEQYF. In nucleotides, the CDR3 is TGTGCCAGCAGCTTAGAACCGGGGGTTCCCTACGAGCAGTACTTC.

The chain has TRBV10-2 and TRBJ2-7, with 9 bases aligning to TRBD2. Germline-derived CDR1 and CDR2 are WSHSY and SAAADI. Trimming took 3 bases from V and 2 from J; bases not matched to a gene: 2. This CDR3 region has 14 residues. The CDR3 protein is CASSELAGAYEQYF. Written as DNA, the CDR3 is TGCGCCAGCAGTGAACTAGCGGGTGCCTACGAGCAGTACTTC.

This chain joins TRBV19 and TRBJ2-5; the match to TRBD2 covers 11 bases. Germline V gene lookup returns CDR1 LNHDA and CDR2 SQIVND (reference sequence). Germline trimming cut 6 bases from V and 4 bases from J; bases unmatched to any gene: 7. This CDR3 is 15 amino acids long. This chain's CDR3 is CASSQLAGASETQYF. Written as DNA, the CDR3 is TGTGCCAGTAGCCAACTAGCGGGAGCTTCAGAGACCCAGTACTTC.

This clone was picked up a small number of times. J is TRBJ1-5 and V is TRBV6-6; the D is unclear. The CDR3 totals 13 residues. V lost 7 bases to trimming and J lost 4 bases, with 11 bases between them. Germline V gene data show CDR1 as MNHNY and CDR2 as SVGAGI (reference sequence). The DNA of the CDR3 is TGTGCCAGCAACCCCACGGGGAATCAGCCCCAGCATTTT. This encodes CASNPTGNQPQHF.

V usage is TRBV20-1 and J usage is TRBJ1-2, with a possible D match to TRBD1 (6 bases). Germline V lookup: CDR1 DFQATT, CDR2 SNEGSKA (reference sequence). V was pared by 6 bases and J by 7 bases, with 12 bases between. The CDR3 spans 11 residues. CDR3 residues: CSATIRGGYTF. The CDR3 nucleotides read TGCAGTGCCACGATCAGGGGTGGCTACACCTTC.

The chain combines TRBV4-3 with TRBJ2-1, with D possibly matching TRBD1 (5 bases). Trimming pared 1 base from V and 5 bases from J, leaving 15 bases between. This CDR3 is built from 16 residues. Germline V CDR1 and CDR2: LGHNA, YSLEER. The chain's CDR3 is CASSQGPRVGDNEQFF. The DNA of the CDR3 is TGCGCCAGCAGCCAAGGTCCCAGGGTAGGAGACAATGAGCAGTTCTTC.

The chain links TRBV6-5 to TRBJ2-5; 12 bases are a match to TRBD2. This CDR3 is built from 14 residues. V shed 6 bases, J shed 5 bases, and the junction held 4 bases outside the gene matches. Per the germline V gene, CDR1 is MNHEY and CDR2 is SVGAGI. CDR3 nucleotide sequence: TGTGCCAGCAGCAGACTAGCGGGAGTTGAGACCCAGTACTTC. Translation: CASSRLAGVETQYF.

The chain couples TRBV5-1 to TRBJ1-6; 9 bases match TRBD1. Germline trimming cut 4 bases from V and 9 bases from J; bases unmatched to any gene: 11. The CDR3 contains 16 residues. Germline V CDR1 and CDR2: SGHRS, YFSETQ. This chain's CDR3 is CASSLSDRGVSSPLHF. CDR3 nucleotides: TGCGCCAGCAGCCTCTCGGACAGGGGAGTAAGTTCACCCCTCCACTTT.

CDR3 DNA sequence: TGTGCCAGCACCGGACTGGAAGGTCCGTATGGCTACACCTTC. Its translation: CASTGLEGPYGYTF. The V gene is TRBV2, the J gene TRBJ1-2; D not certain. V dropped 7 bases and J dropped 5 bases, with 17 bases sitting between them. The CDR3 runs to 14 residues. The germline V gene encodes CDR1 SNHLY and CDR2 FYNNEI.

This clone was picked up a small number of times. The chain uses TRBV10-3 and TRBJ2-7; the match to TRBD2 covers 7 bases. The CDR3 runs 15 residues. V was clipped by 0 bases and J by 3 bases; unmatched bases: 5. Germline V CDR1 and CDR2: ENHRY, SYGVKD. CDR3 protein: CAISESGSGRYEQYF. The CDR3 DNA reads TGTGCCATCAGTGAGTCAGGTAGCGGGCGCTACGAGCAGTACTTC.

This clone has more than one count but fewer than ten. This CDR3 reads CACRQGEDTGELFF. CDR3 in DNA: TGTGCCTGCCGACAGGGCGAGGACACCGGGGAGCTGTTTTTT. This rearrangement joins TRBV9 to TRBJ2-2, with 7 bases fitting TRBD1. Germline-derived CDR1 and CDR2 are SGDLS and YYNGEE. This CDR3 contains 14 residues. J lost 3 bases, V lost 10 bases, and 9 bases had no gene match.

The V and J genes are TRBV5-4 and TRBJ1-6; 8 positions agree with TRBD1. V gave up 1 base and J gave up 10 bases; unmatched junction bases: 7. CDR1 is SGHNT, CDR2 YYREEE, per germline (reference sequence). The CDR3 totals 15 residues. In DNA, the CDR3 is TGTGCCAGCAGCTTGAATGCGGACAGGGTCTCACCCCTCCACTTT. Translated, it gives CASSLNADRVSPLHF.

V and J are TRBV27 and TRBJ2-2, with D tentatively TRBD1 (6 bases). The CDR3 is made up of 14 amino acids. Trimming took 6 bases from V and 3 from J, leaving 11 bases between them. The germline gives CDR1 MNHEY, CDR2 SMNVEV (reference sequence). The CDR3 is CASRMNRDTGELFF. CDR3 bases: TGTGCCAGCAGAATGAACAGGGACACCGGGGAGCTGTTTTTT.